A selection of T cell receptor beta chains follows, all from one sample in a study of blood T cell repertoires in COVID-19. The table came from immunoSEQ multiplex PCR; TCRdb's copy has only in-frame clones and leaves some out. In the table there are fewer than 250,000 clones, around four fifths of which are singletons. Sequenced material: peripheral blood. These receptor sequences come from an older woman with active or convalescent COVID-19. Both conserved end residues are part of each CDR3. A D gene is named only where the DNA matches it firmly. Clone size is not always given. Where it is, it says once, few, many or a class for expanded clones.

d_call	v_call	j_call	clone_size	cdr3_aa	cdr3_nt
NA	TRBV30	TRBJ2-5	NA	CAWVADGGGETQYF	TGTGCCTGGGTAGCGGACGGCGGAGGGGAGACCCAGTACTTC
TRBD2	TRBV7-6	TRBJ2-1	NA	CASSLGTRLNSEQFF	TGTGCCAGCAGCTTAGGGACTAGATTGAATAGTGAGCAGTTCTTC
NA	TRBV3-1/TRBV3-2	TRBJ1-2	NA	CASSQGRDPGGNYGYTF	TGTGCCAGCAGCCAAGGACGCGACCCCGGAGGTAACTATGGCTACACCTTC
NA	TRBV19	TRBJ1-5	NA	CASSIAGWLGNQPQHF	TGTGCCAGTAGTATAGCTGGTTGGCTGGGCAATCAGCCCCAGCATTTT
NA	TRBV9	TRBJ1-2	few	CASSVASRRDGYTF	TGTGCCAGCAGCGTAGCATCCAGGAGGGACGGCTACACCTTC
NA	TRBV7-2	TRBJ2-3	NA	CASSLVGSTDTQYF	TGTGCCAGCAGCTTAGTCGGTAGCACAGATACGCAGTATTTT
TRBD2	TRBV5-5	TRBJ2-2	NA	CASLLAANTGELFF	TGTGCCAGTCTACTAGCGGCGAACACCGGGGAGCTGTTTTTT
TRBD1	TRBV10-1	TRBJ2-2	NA	CASTQGVGGELFF	TGCGCCAGCACTCAGGGGGTCGGCGGGGAGCTGTTTTTT
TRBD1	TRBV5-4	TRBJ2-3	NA	CASSPAGTGTLTDTQYF	TGTGCCAGCAGCCCCGCCGGGACAGGGACCCTCACAGATACGCAGTATTTT
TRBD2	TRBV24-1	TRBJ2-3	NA	CATSDLGRTRDTQYF	TGTGCCACCAGTGATTTGGGCAGGACTAGAGATACGCAGTATTTT
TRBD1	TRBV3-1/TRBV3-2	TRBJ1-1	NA	CASSHRQGPTEAFF	TGTGCCAGCAGCCATCGACAGGGGCCCACTGAAGCTTTCTTT
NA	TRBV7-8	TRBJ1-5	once	CASSLESGRNQPQHF	TGTGCCAGCAGCTTAGAGTCTGGCCGCAATCAGCCCCAGCATTTT
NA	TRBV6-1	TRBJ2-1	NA	CASSESASYNEQFF	TGTGCCAGCAGTGAATCGGCTAGCTACAATGAGCAGTTCTTC
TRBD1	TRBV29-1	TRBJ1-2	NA	CSPKVDRPNYGYTF	TGCAGCCCGAAGGTGGACAGGCCGAACTATGGCTACACCTTC
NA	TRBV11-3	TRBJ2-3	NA	CASSPRTGTDTQYF	TGTGCCAGCAGCCCCAGGACAGGCACAGATACGCAGTATTTT
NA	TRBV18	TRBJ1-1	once	CASSPAGATEAFF	TGTGCCAGCTCACCAGCAGGGGCCACTGAAGCTTTCTTT
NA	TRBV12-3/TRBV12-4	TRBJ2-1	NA	CASSFRQDEQFF	TGTGCCAGCAGTTTCCGACAGGATGAGCAGTTCTTC
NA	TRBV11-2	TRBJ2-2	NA	CASSFFWRRGAGELFF	TGTGCCAGCAGCTTCTTTTGGCGCAGGGGGGCCGGGGAGCTGTTTTTT
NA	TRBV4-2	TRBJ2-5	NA	CASSQEFGGFGLAIRETQYF	TGTGCCAGCAGCCAAGAATTTGGCGGTTTCGGGCTAGCGATCAGAGAGACCCAGTACTTC
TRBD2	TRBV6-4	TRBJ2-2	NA	CASSEAGGTGELFF	TGTGCCAGCAGTGAGGCGGGGGGTACCGGGGAGCTGTTTTTT
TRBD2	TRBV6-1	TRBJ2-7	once	CASSESGSSYEQYF	TGTGCCAGCAGTGAAAGCGGGAGCTCCTACGAGCAGTACTTC
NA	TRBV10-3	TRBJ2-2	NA	CATLPRGPNTGELFF	TGTGCCACCCTCCCCAGGGGACCGAACACCGGGGAGCTGTTTTTT
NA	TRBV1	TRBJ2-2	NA	CTSSQGGGNTGELFF	TGCACCAGCAGCCAAGGGGGAGGGAACACCGGGGAGCTGTTTTTT
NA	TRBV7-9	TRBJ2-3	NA	CASSLRKDRSTDTQYF	TGTGCCAGCAGCTTAAGGAAGGACAGAAGCACAGATACGCAGTATTTT
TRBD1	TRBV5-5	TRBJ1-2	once	CASSQTGSLGYTF	TGTGCCAGCAGCCAGACAGGGTCTCTTGGCTACACCTTC
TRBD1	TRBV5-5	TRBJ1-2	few	CASSPRQGWNYGYTF	TGTGCCAGCAGCCCACGACAGGGGTGGAACTATGGCTACACCTTC
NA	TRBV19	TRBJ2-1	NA	CASSTRTGYNEQFF	TGTGCCAGTAGTACTCGGACTGGTTACAATGAGCAGTTCTTC
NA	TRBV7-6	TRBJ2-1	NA	CASSQQPGYNEQFF	TGTGCCAGCAGCCAACAGCCTGGCTACAATGAGCAGTTCTTC
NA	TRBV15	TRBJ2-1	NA	CATSRDRIYNEQFF	TGTGCCACCAGCAGGGACAGAATCTACAATGAGCAGTTCTTC
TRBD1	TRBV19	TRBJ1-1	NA	CASSRDRETNTEAFF	TGTGCCAGTAGTAGGGACAGAGAAACGAACACTGAAGCTTTCTTT
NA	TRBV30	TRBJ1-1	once	CAWTHAGTEAFF	TGTGCCTGGACTCATGCGGGCACTGAAGCTTTCTTT
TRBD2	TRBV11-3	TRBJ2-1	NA	CASSPRTRVSSYNEQFF	TGTGCCAGCAGCCCTCGGACTAGGGTCTCGTCCTACAATGAGCAGTTCTTC
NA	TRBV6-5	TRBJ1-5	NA	CASSYEQGNQPQHF	TGTGCCAGCAGTTACGAGCAGGGGAATCAGCCCCAGCATTTT
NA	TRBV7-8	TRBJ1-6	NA	CASSLVQGNSPLHF	TGTGCCAGCAGCTTGGTGCAGGGCAATTCACCCCTCCACTTT
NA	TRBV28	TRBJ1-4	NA	CASRRQGNEKLFF	TGTGCCAGCAGACGGCAGGGGAATGAAAAACTGTTTTTT
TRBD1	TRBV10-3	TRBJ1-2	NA	CAISEVPPLGTGSSTF	TGTGCCATCAGTGAGGTCCCACCCCTCGGGACAGGGTCTAGTACCTTC
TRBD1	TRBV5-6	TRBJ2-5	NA	CASSVTGVETQYF	TGTGCCAGCAGCGTGACAGGGGTTGAGACCCAGTACTTC
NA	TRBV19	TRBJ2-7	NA	CASSGLGAGARAAINEQYF	TGTGCCAGTAGTGGGTTGGGGGCGGGAGCCCGAGCGGCGATCAACGAGCAGTACTTC
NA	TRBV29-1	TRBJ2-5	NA	CSVPRGNQETQYF	TGCAGCGTACCTCGGGGAAACCAAGAGACCCAGTACTTC
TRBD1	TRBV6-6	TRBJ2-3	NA	CALRTGATDTQYF	TGTGCCCTAAGAACAGGGGCCACAGATACGCAGTATTTT
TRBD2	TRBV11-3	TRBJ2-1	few	CASSLPGLADNEQFF	TGTGCCAGCAGCCTCCCGGGACTAGCGGACAATGAGCAGTTCTTC
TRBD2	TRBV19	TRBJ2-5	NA	CASSTNNLAAQETQYF	TGTGCCAGTAGTACAAACAATCTAGCGGCTCAAGAGACCCAGTACTTC
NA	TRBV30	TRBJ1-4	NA	CAWTGGTNEKLFF	TGTGCCTGGACAGGAGGAACTAATGAAAAACTGTTTTTT
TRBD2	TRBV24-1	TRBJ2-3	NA	CATSDFTSGSPDTQYF	TGTGCCACCAGTGATTTCACTAGCGGGAGCCCAGATACGCAGTATTTT
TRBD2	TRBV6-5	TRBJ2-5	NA	CASSYVAGEETQYF	TGTGCCAGCAGTTACGTAGCGGGGGAAGAGACCCAGTACTTC
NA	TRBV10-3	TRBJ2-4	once	CAISDAGDGDIQYF	TGTGCCATCAGTGATGCAGGGGACGGGGACATTCAGTACTTC
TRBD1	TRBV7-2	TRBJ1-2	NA	CASSSTGGTSYGYTF	TGTGCCAGCAGCTCGACAGGGGGAACTTCCTATGGCTACACCTTC
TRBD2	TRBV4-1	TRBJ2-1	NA	CASSQYLAGGNNEQFF	TGCGCCAGCAGCCAGTACCTAGCGGGAGGGAACAATGAGCAGTTCTTC
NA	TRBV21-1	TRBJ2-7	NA	CASSSGEGENYEQYF	TGTGCCAGCAGCTCCGGGGAGGGCGAGAATTACGAGCAGTACTTC
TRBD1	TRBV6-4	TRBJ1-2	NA	CASSATGTGYTF	TGTGCCAGCAGTGCGACAGGGACTGGCTACACCTTC
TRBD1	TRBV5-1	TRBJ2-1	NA	CASSQSHQQGLLNNEQFF	TGCGCCAGCAGCCAAAGCCATCAACAGGGGCTGCTAAACAATGAGCAGTTCTTC